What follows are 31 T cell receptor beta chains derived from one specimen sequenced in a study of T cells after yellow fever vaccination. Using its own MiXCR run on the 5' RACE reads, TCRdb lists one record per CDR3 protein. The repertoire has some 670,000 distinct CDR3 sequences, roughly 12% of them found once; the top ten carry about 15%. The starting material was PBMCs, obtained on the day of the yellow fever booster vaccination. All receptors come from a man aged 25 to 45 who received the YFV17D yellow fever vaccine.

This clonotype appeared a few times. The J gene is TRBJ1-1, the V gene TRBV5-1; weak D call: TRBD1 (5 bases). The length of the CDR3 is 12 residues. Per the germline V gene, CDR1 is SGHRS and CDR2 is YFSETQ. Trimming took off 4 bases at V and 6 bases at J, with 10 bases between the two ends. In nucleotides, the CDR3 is TGCGCCAGCAGCCCCTTGGGGCCTGAAGCTTTCTTT. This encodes CASSPLGPEAFF.

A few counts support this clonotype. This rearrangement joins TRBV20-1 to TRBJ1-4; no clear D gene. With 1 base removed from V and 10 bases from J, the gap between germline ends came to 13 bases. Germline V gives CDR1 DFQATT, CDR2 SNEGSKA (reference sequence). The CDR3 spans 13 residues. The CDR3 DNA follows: TGCAGTGCTAGAGCACTTAATAGTGGAAAACTGTTTTTT. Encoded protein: CSARALNSGKLFF.

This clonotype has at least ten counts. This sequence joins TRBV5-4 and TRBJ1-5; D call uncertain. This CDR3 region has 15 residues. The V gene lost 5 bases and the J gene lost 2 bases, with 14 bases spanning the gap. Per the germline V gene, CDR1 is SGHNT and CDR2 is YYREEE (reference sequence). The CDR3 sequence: CASRTREPCNQPQHF. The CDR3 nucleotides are TGTGCCAGCAGAACCCGGGAACCATGCAATCAGCCCCAGCATTTT.

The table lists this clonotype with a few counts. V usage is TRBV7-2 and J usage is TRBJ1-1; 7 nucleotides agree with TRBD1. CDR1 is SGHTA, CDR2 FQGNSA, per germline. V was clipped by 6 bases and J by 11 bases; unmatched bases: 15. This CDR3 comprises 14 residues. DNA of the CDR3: TGTGCCAGCAGGCGAGGGGGCGGGGGCGCGTTGGCTTTCTTT. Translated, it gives CASRRGGGGALAFF.

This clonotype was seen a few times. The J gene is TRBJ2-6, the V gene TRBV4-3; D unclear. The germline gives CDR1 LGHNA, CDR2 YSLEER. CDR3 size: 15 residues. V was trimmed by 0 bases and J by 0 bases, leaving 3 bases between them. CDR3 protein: CASSQEASGANVLTF. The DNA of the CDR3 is TGCGCCAGCAGCCAAGAGGCCTCTGGGGCCAACGTCCTGACTTTC.

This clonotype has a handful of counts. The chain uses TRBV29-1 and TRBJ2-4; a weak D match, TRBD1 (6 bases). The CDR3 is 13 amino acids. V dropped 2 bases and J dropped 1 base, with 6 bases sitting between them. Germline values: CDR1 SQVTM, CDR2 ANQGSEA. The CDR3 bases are TGCAGCGTTGAAACAGGGGCCAAAAACATTCAGTACTTC. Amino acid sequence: CSVETGAKNIQYF.

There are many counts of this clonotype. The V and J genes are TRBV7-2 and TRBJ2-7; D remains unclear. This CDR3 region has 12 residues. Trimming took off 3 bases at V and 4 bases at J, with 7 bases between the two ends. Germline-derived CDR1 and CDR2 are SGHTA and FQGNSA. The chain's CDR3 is CASSFFSYEQYF. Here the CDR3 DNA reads TGTGCCAGCAGCTTTTTTTCATACGAGCAGTACTTC.

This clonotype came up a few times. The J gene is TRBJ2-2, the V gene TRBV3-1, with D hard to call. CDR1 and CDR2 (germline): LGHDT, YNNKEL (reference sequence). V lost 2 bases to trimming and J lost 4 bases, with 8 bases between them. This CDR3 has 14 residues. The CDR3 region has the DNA TGTGCCAGCAGCCAAAGCATGTTCACCGGGGAGCTGTTTTTT. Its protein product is CASSQSMFTGELFF.

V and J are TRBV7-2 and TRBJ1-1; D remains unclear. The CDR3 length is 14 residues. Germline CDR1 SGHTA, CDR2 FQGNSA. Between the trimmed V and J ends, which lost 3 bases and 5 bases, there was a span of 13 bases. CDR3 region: CASSFDVLTTEAFF. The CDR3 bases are TGTGCCAGCAGCTTTGACGTACTAACGACTGAAGCTTTCTTT.

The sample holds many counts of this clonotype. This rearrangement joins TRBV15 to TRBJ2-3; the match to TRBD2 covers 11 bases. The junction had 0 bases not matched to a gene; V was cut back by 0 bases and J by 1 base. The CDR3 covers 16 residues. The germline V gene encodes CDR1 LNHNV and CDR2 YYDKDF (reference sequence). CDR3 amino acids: CATSREGLAGTDTQYF. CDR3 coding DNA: TGTGCCACCAGCAGAGAGGGACTAGCGGGCACAGATACGCAGTATTTT.

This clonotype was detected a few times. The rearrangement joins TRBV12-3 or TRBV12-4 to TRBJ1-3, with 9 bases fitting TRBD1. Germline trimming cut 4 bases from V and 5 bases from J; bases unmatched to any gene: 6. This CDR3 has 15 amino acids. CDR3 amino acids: CASSSRTGVRNTIYF. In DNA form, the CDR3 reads TGTGCCAGCAGTTCCAGGACAGGGGTTCGAAACACCATATATTTT.

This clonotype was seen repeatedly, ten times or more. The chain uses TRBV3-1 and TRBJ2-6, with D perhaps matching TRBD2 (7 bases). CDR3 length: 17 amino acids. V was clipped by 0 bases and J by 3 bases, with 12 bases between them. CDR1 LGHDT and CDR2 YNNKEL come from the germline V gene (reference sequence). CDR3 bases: TGTGCCAGCAGCCAAGATGGGCGGGGGCTTGGGGCCAACGTCCTGACTTTC. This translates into CASSQDGRGLGANVLTF.

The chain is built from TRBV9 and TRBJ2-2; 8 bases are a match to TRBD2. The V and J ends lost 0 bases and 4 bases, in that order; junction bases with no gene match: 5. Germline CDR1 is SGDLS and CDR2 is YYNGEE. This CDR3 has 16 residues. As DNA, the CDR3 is TGTGCCAGCAGCGTAGCCAGCGGGAGAGTCACCGGGGAGCTGTTTTTT. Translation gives CASSVASGRVTGELFF.

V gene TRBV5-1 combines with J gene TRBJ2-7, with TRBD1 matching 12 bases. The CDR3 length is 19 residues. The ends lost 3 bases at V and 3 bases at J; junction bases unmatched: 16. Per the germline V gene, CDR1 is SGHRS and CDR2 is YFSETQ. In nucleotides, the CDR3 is TGCGCCAGCAGCTCGGGACAGGGGGCTTGGATGGCCCTCCACTACGAGCAGTACTTC. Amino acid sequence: CASSSGQGAWMALHYEQYF.

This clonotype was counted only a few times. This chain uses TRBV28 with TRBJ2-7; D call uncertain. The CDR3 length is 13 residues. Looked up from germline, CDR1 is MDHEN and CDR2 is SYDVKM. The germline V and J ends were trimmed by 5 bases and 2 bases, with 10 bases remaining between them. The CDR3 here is CASSGTPTYEQYF. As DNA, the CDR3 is TGTGCCAGCAGTGGAACTCCAACCTACGAGCAGTACTTC.

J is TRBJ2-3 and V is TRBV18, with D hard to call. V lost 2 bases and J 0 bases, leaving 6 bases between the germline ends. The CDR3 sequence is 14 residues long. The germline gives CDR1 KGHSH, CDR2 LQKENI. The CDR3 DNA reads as TGTGCCAGCTCACCAGGGCATAGCACAGATACGCAGTATTTT. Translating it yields CASSPGHSTDTQYF.

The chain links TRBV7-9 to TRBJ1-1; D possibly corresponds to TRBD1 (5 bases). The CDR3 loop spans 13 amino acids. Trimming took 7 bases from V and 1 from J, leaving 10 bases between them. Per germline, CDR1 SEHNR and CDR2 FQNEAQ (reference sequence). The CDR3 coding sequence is TGTGCCAGCACCTCGGGACCGAACACTGAAGCTTTCTTT. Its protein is CASTSGPNTEAFF. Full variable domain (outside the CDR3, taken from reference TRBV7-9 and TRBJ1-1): DTGVSQNPRHKITKRGQNVTFRCDPISEHNRLYWYRQTLGQGPEFLTYFQNEAQLEKSRLLSDRFSAERPKGSFSTLEIQRTEQGDSAMYLCASTSGPNTEAFFGQGTRLTVV.

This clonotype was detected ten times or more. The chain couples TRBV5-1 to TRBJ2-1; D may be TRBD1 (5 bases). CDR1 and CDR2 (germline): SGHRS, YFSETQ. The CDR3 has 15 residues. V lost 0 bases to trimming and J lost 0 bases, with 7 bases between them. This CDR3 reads CASSLGQGSYNEQFF. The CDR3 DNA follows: TGCGCCAGCAGCTTGGGGCAGGGCTCCTACAATGAGCAGTTCTTC.

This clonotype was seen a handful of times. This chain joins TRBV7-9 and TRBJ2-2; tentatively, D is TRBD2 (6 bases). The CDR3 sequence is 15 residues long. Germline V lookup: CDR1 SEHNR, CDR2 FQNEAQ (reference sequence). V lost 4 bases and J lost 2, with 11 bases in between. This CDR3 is CASSYLATNTGELFF. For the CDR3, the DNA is TGTGCCAGCAGCTATCTAGCGACAAACACCGGGGAGCTGTTTTTT. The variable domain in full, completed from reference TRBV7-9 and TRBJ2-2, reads DTGVSQNPRHKITKRGQNVTFRCDPISEHNRLYWYRQTLGQGPEFLTYFQNEAQLEKSRLLSDRFSAERPKGSFSTLEIQRTEQGDSAMYLCASSYLATNTGELFFGEGSRLTVL.

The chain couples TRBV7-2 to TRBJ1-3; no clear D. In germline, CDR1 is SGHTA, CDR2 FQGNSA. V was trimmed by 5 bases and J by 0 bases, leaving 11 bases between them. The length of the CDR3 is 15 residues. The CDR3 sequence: CASSPGVTSGNTIYF. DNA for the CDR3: TGTGCCAGCAGCCCCGGAGTGACCTCTGGAAACACCATATATTTT. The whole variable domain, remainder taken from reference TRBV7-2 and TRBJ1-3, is GAGVSQSPSNKVTEKGKDVELRCDPISGHTALYWYRQSLGQGLEFLIYFQGNSAPDKSGLPSDRFSAERTGGSVSTLTIQRTQQEDSAVYLCASSPGVTSGNTIYFGEGSWLTVV.

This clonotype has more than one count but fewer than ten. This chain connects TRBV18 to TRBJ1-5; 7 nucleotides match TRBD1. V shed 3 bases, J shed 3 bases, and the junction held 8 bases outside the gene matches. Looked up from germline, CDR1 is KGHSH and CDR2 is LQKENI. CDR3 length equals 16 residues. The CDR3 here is CASSPRGPLDNQPQHF. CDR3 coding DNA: TGTGCCAGCTCACCTAGGGGGCCCCTGGACAATCAGCCCCAGCATTTT.

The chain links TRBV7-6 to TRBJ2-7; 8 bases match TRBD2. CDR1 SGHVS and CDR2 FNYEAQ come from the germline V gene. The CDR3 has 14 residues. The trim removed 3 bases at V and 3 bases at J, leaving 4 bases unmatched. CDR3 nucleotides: TGTGCCAGCAGCTTTAGCGGGGAAAGCTACGAGCAGTACTTC. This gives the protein CASSFSGESYEQYF. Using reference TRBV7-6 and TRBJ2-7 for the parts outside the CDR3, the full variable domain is GAGVSQSPRYKVTKRGQDVALRCDPISGHVSLYWYRQALGQGPEFLTYFNYEAQQDKSGLPNDRFSAERPEGSISTLTIQRTEQRDSAMYRCASSFSGESYEQYFGPGTRLTVT.

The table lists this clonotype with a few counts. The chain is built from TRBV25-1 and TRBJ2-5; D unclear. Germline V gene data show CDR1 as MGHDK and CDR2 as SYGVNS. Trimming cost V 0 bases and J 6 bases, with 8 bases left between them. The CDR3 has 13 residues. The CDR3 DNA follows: TGTGCCAGCAGTGAATATTTTGAGAAGACCCAGTACTTC. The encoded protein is CASSEYFEKTQYF.

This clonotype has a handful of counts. The CDR3 protein is CSASIRQNTGELFF. CDR3 bases: TGCAGTGCTAGTATCCGACAGAACACCGGGGAGCTGTTTTTT. This chain connects TRBV20-1 to TRBJ2-2; D not resolved. The CDR3 length is 14 residues. CDR1 is DFQATT and CDR2 is SNEGSKA in the germline V gene (reference sequence). V lost 3 bases and J 1 base, leaving 9 bases between the germline ends.

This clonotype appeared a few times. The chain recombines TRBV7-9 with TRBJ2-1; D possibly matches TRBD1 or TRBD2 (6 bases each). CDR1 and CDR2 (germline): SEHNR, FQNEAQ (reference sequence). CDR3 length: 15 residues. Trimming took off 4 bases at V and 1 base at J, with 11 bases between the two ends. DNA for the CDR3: TGTGCCAGCAGCTGGGGGGCAGGTTCCTACAATGAGCAGTTCTTC. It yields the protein CASSWGAGSYNEQFF.

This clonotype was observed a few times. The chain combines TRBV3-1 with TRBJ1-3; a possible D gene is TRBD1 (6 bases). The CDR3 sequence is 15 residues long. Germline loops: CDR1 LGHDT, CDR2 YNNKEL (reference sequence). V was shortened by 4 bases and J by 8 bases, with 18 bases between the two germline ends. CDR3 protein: CASSPAGGPRDTIYF. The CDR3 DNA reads TGTGCCAGCAGCCCCGCGGGGGGGCCGAGAGACACCATATATTTT.

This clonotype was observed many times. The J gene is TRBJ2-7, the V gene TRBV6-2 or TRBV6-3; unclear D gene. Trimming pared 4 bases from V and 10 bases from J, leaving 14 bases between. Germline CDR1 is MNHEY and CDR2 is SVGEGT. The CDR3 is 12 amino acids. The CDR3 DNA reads TGTGCCAGCAGTTCGTCTTATCTCGAACAGTACTTC. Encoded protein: CASSSSYLEQYF.

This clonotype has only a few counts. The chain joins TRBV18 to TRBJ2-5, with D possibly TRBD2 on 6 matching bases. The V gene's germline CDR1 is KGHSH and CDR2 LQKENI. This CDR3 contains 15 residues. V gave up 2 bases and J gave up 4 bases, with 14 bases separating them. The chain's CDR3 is CASSPGGMIGETQYF. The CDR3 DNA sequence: TGTGCCAGCTCACCAGGAGGGATGATAGGAGAGACCCAGTACTTC. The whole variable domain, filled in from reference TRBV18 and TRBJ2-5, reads NAGVMQNPRHLVRRRGQEARLRCSPMKGHSHVYWYRQLPEEGLKFMVYLQKENIIDESGMPKERFSAEFPKEGPSILRIQQVVRGDSAAYFCASSPGGMIGETQYFGPGTRLLVL.

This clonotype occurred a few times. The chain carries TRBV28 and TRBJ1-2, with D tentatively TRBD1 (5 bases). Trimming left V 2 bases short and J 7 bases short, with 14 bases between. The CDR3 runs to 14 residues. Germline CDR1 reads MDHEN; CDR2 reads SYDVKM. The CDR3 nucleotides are TGTGCCAGCAGTTTACCAAGGGGTTTCGGTGGCTACACCTTC. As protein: CASSLPRGFGGYTF.

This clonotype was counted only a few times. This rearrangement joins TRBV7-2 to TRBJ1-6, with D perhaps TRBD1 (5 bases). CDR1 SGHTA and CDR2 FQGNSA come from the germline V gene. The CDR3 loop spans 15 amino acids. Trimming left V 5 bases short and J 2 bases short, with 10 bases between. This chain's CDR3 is CASSPQGPYNSPLHF. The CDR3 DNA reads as TGTGCCAGCAGCCCCCAGGGCCCCTATAATTCACCCCTCCACTTT.

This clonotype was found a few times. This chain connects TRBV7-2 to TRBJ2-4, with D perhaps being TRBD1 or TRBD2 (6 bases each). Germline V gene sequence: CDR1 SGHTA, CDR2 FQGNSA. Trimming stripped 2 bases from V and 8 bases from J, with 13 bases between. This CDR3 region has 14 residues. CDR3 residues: CASSLKGGTYIQYF. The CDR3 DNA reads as TGTGCCAGCAGCTTAAAGGGCGGGACATACATTCAGTACTTC.